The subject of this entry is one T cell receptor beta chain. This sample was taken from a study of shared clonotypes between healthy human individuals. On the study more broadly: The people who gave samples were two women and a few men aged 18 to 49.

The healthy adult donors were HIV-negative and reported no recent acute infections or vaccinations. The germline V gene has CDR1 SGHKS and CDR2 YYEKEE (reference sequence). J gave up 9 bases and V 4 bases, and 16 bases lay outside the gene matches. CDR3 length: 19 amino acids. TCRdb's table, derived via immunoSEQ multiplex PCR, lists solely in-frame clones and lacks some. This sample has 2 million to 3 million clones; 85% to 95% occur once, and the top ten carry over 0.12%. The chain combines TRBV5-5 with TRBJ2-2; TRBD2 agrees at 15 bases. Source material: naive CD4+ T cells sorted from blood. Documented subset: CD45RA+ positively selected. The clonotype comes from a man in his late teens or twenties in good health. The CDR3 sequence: CASSPGLAGGKMDLRELFF. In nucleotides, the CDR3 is TGTGCCAGCAGCCCGGGACTAGCGGGAGGCAAGATGGACTTGCGGGAGCTGTTTTTT.